These 22 T cell receptor beta chains originate from one sample sequenced in a study of blood T cell repertoires in COVID-19. The protocol was immunoSEQ multiplex PCR, while the TCRdb copy is restricted to in-frame clones and leaves out a portion. The sample records some 200,000 clones, 83% being singletons. The sample consisted of peripheral blood. The receptors were gathered from a woman aged 30 to 39 with COVID-19, enrolled during active disease.

The rearrangement uses TRBV5-1 and TRBJ1-1, with 12 nucleotides matching TRBD1. CDR1 SGHRS and CDR2 YFSETQ come from the germline V gene. CDR3 length equals 16 residues. The V gene end was trimmed by 4 bases and the J gene end by 8 bases; junction bases not matched to a gene: 12. CDR3 residues: CASSVNFGTGGIEAFF. The DNA of the CDR3 is TGCGCCAGCAGCGTTAATTTCGGGACAGGGGGCATAGAAGCTTTCTTT. Looking up the rest from reference TRBV5-1 and TRBJ1-1 gives the full variable domain: KAGVTQTPRYLIKTRGQQVTLSCSPISGHRSVSWYQQTPGQGLQFLFEYFSETQRNKGNFPGRFSGRQFSNSRSEMNVSTLELGDSALYLCASSVNFGTGGIEAFFGQGTRLTVV.

The rearrangement uses TRBV5-1 and TRBJ1-1; 8 nucleotides agree with TRBD1. The CDR3 runs to 15 residues. V lost 5 bases, J lost 2 bases, and 8 bases stayed unmatched. CDR1 is SGHRS and CDR2 is YFSETQ in the germline V gene. The CDR3 region has the DNA TGCGCCAGCAGTACCACAGGACAGGGCAACACTGAAGCTTTCTTT. It codes for CASSTTGQGNTEAFF.

This clone was observed once. The chain is built from TRBV4-1 and TRBJ1-2, with D perhaps TRBD1 (6 bases). The CDR3 runs 14 residues. Germline V gene sequence: CDR1 MGHRA, CDR2 YSYEKL. Trimming removed 4 bases at V and 6 bases at J, with 15 bases between. This CDR3 is CASSPQTGIHGYTF. For the CDR3, the DNA is TGCGCCAGCAGCCCCCAAACAGGGATCCATGGCTACACCTTC.

This clone was counted a few times. This sequence joins TRBV7-9 and TRBJ2-5; the match to TRBD1 covers 8 bases. This CDR3 contains 15 residues. Germline CDR1 is SEHNR and CDR2 is FQNEAQ (reference sequence). With 5 bases clipped from V and 1 base from J, the junction kept 6 bases outside the gene matches. This CDR3 reads CASSVPGTGQETQYF. CDR3 sequence (DNA): TGTGCCAGCAGCGTCCCCGGGACAGGCCAAGAGACCCAGTACTTC.

The chain carries TRBV27 and TRBJ1-5; possibly TRBD1 for D (5 bases). CDR1 is MNHEY and CDR2 is SMNVEV in the germline V gene (reference sequence). The CDR3 has 14 residues. Trimming removed 2 bases from V and 6 bases from J, with 11 bases in between. In DNA, the CDR3 is TGTGCCAGCAGTTTAGGGGGAGGGTCTCAGCCCCAGCATTTT. It codes for CASSLGGGSQPQHF.

This clone was counted a single time. This sequence joins TRBV30 and TRBJ1-5, with D tentatively TRBD1 (6 bases). The V end was cut by 0 bases, the J end by 4 bases, with 16 bases between. Germline values: CDR1 GTSNPN, CDR2 SVGIG (reference sequence). The CDR3 runs 16 residues. DNA of the CDR3: TGTGCCTGGAGTGTGAGGTCAGGGGTTGGGAATCAGCCCCAGCATTTT. It specifies CAWSVRSGVGNQPQHF.

This rearrangement joins TRBV9 to TRBJ2-3; TRBD2 matches at 8 bases. Trimming took 4 bases from V and 0 from J; bases not matched to a gene: 7. CDR3 length equals 16 residues. The germline gives CDR1 SGDLS, CDR2 YYNGEE. CDR3 in DNA: TGTGCCAGCAGCCCCTACCCTAGCGGGAGCACAGATACGCAGTATTTT. As protein: CASSPYPSGSTDTQYF.

This sequence joins TRBV2 and TRBJ2-3, with 9 bases fitting TRBD1. The trim removed 0 bases at V and 2 bases at J, leaving 6 bases unmatched. The CDR3 runs to 17 residues. Germline loops: CDR1 SNHLY, CDR2 FYNNEI. The CDR3 spells CASSEAGTGSSTDTQYF. The CDR3 nucleotides are TGTGCCAGCAGTGAAGCCGGGACAGGGAGTTCCACAGATACGCAGTATTTT.

V is TRBV6-5 and J is TRBJ1-2, with TRBD1 matching 7 bases. This CDR3 is built from 12 residues. Germline V gene lookup returns CDR1 MNHEY and CDR2 SVGAGI. The V segment lost 11 bases and the J segment 0 bases; nucleotides outside the gene matches: 3. The CDR3, as DNA: TGTGCCGCAGGGGGGTCTAACTATGGCTACACCTTC. Translation gives CAAGGSNYGYTF.

V usage is TRBV19 and J usage is TRBJ1-2; 7 bases are a match to TRBD1. The V segment lost 9 bases and the J segment 0 bases; nucleotides outside the gene matches: 7. CDR3 length: 14 amino acids. Germline loops: CDR1 LNHDA, CDR2 SQIVND (reference sequence). As DNA, the CDR3 is TGTGCCAGCAGACTGGGACAGACTAACTATGGCTACACCTTC. Translating it yields CASRLGQTNYGYTF.

The chain is built from TRBV5-1 and TRBJ2-7; maybe TRBD1 (6 bases). In germline, CDR1 is SGHRS, CDR2 YFSETQ. The CDR3 runs to 14 residues. V lost 4 bases and J 1 base, leaving 12 bases between the germline ends. The CDR3 DNA reads TGCGCCAGCAGCCCAAGGACAGATTCCTACGAGCAGTACTTC. Translating gives CASSPRTDSYEQYF.

The V and J genes are TRBV10-2 and TRBJ2-1; perhaps TRBD2 as D (5 bases). The CDR3 runs to 15 residues. Germline V gene lookup returns CDR1 WSHSY and CDR2 SAAADI. V was clipped by 2 bases and J by 7 bases, with 15 bases between them. DNA of the CDR3: TGCGCCAGCAGTGAGGGTGGGAGCTTAGTTAATGAGCAGTTCTTC. Translated, it gives CASSEGGSLVNEQFF.

The chain combines TRBV23-1 with TRBJ2-1; TRBD2 agrees at 12 bases. TRBV23-1 is treated as an ORF (open reading frame) with a function not yet certain. V dropped 4 bases and J dropped 2; count of bases not matched to a gene: 6. The CDR3 contains 17 residues. CDR3 amino acids: CASSRRLAGEAYNEQFF. The CDR3 DNA follows: TGCGCCAGCAGTCGGAGACTAGCGGGGGAAGCCTACAATGAGCAGTTCTTC.

The gene calls are TRBV27 and TRBJ1-2, with 7 bases that match TRBD1. The CDR3 runs 14 residues. With 6 bases clipped from V and 4 bases from J, the junction kept 8 bases outside the gene matches. Germline values: CDR1 MNHEY, CDR2 SMNVEV (reference sequence). CDR3 loop: CASRLGQFPYGYTF. The DNA for the CDR3 is TGTGCCAGCAGATTGGGACAGTTCCCCTATGGCTACACCTTC.

This clone was counted only a few times. The chain links TRBV4-2 to TRBJ2-7; D remains unclear. The CDR3 spans 12 residues. The V gene lost 0 bases and the J gene lost 5 bases, with 5 bases spanning the gap. Germline CDR1 reads LGHNA; CDR2 reads YNFKEQ. CDR3 bases: TGTGCCAGCAGCCAAGATCGGGACGAGCAGTACTTC. Its protein product is CASSQDRDEQYF.

This chain connects TRBV4-1 to TRBJ2-1, with TRBD2 identical over 7 bases. The CDR3 covers 17 residues. V was clipped by 0 bases and J by 0 bases; unmatched bases: 5. Germline CDR1 reads MGHRA; CDR2 reads YSYEKL. The CDR3 loop reads CASSQDPGEGSYNEQFF. The CDR3 nucleotides read TGCGCCAGCAGCCAAGACCCGGGGGAGGGCTCCTACAATGAGCAGTTCTTC.

The V call is TRBV27, the J call TRBJ2-7; TRBD2 aligns across 10 bases. With V trimmed by 5 bases and J by 8 bases, 6 bases remained unmatched. CDR1 is MNHEY, CDR2 SMNVEV, per germline (reference sequence). The CDR3 consists of 13 residues. CDR3 residues: CASSIGLAEKQYF. CDR3 in DNA: TGTGCCAGCAGTATCGGACTAGCGGAAAAGCAGTACTTC.

The rearrangement joins TRBV28 to TRBJ1-4, with 8 bases that match TRBD1. In germline, CDR1 is MDHEN, CDR2 SYDVKM. The CDR3 totals 15 residues. V shed 7 bases and J 6 bases; nucleotides not matched to a gene: 10. The CDR3 reads CASTGEGTGDEKLFF. CDR3 nucleotide sequence: TGTGCCAGCACCGGGGAGGGGACAGGCGATGAAAAACTGTTTTTT.

The V gene is TRBV27, the J gene TRBJ2-4; maybe TRBD1 (6 bases). V gave up 11 bases and J gave up 7 bases, with 15 bases separating them. The CDR3 has 12 amino acids. Germline V gene lookup returns CDR1 MNHEY and CDR2 SMNVEV (reference sequence). CDR3 coding DNA: TGTGCCGCCAGGGGTCTGGCGAACATTCAGTACTTC. Amino acids: CAARGLANIQYF.

This clone has a handful of counts. V and J are TRBV7-9 and TRBJ2-7; TRBD2 aligns across 9 bases. Germline CDR1 reads SEHNR; CDR2 reads FQNEAQ (reference sequence). Trimming cost V 4 bases and J 4 bases; bases outside gene matches: 8. The CDR3 has 15 residues. The CDR3 protein is CASSWEGLAGYEQYF. The CDR3, as DNA: TGTGCCAGCAGCTGGGAGGGTCTAGCGGGATACGAGCAGTACTTC.

This sequence joins TRBV4-3 and TRBJ1-2; 12 bases line up with TRBD1. CDR1 is LGHNA and CDR2 is YSLEER in the germline V gene. Unmatched junction bases numbered 7, after V lost 1 base and J lost 7 bases. This CDR3 region has 16 residues. CDR3 DNA: TGCGCCAGCAGCCAAGGGGGACAGGGGGCTTTTGGTGGCTACACCTTC. Amino acid sequence: CASSQGGQGAFGGYTF.

CDR3 protein: CASGAGGSDSYEQYF. As DNA, the CDR3 is TGCGCCAGCGGCGCCGGGGGGTCAGACTCCTACGAGCAGTACTTC. The rearrangement uses TRBV5-1 and TRBJ2-7; TRBD2 matches 7 bases. This CDR3 is 15 amino acids long. Trimming cost V 7 bases and J 0 bases; bases outside gene matches: 10. The V gene's germline CDR1 is SGHRS and CDR2 YFSETQ.